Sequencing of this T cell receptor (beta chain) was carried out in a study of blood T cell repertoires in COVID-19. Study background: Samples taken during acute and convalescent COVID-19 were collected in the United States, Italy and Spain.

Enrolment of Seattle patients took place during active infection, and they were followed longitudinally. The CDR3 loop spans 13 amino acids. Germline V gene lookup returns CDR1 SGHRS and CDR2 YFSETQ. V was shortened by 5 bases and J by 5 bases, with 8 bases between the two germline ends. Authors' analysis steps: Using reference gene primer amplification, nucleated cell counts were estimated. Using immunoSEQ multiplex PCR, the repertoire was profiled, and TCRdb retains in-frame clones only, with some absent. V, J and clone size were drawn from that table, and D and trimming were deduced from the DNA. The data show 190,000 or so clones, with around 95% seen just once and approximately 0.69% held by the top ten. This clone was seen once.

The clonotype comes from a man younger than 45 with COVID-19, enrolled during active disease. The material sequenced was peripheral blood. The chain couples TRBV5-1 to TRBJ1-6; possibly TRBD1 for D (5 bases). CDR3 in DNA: TGCGCCAGCAGGGACACGGATAATTCACCCCTCCACTTT. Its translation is CASRDTDNSPLHF.